The next 25 T cell receptor beta chains were all read from a single sample in a study of OX40 agonist ivuxolimab in advanced cancers. The library relied on the immunoSEQ multiplex PCR assay. Entries here come from immuneACCESS through TCRdb and include only in-frame sequences with V and J called. Some clones fail to appear in such tables; in the studies checked, an unresolved V gene covers under half of the shortfall, and the cause of the remainder is unknown. The sample contains roughly 80,000 clones, approximately 79% of them found a single time. Clones ranked in the top ten supply roughly 1.9% of the sample. The starting material was CD4+ or CD8+ T cells sorted from blood, obtained in a trial of the OX40 agonist ivuxolimab. These receptors were collected from an adult with an advanced solid tumor such as melanoma, head and neck, liver or kidney cancer.

This clone was observed a handful of times. V gene TRBV7-2 combines with J gene TRBJ2-3, with 9 bases fitting TRBD1. The length of the CDR3 is 14 residues. V trimming: 6 bases; J trimming: 3 bases; junction bases outside the gene matches: 4. Germline CDR1 SGHTA, CDR2 FQGNSA. CDR3: CASSLDRGTDTQYF. The CDR3 coding sequence is TGTGCCAGCAGTTTGGACAGGGGAACAGATACGCAGTATTTT.

The chain joins TRBV5-1 to TRBJ1-4; perhaps TRBD1 as D (6 bases). CDR1 and CDR2 from the germline V gene are SGHRS and YFSETQ. This CDR3 comprises 14 residues. V was shortened by 2 bases and J by 7 bases, with 12 bases between the two germline ends. In DNA form, the CDR3 reads TGCGCCAGCAGCTTAGAACAGGGAAGTGAAAAACTGTTTTTT. Protein sequence: CASSLEQGSEKLFF.

The rearrangement uses TRBV5-1 and TRBJ1-1; TRBD1 matches at 9 bases. After removal of 4 bases from V and 1 base from J, the junction contained 5 bases not matched to a gene. Germline values: CDR1 SGHRS, CDR2 YFSETQ. The CDR3 extends over 15 amino acids. The CDR3, as DNA: TGCGCCAGCAGCGGGGGGACAGGGACGAACACTGAAGCTTTCTTT. This encodes CASSGGTGTNTEAFF.

This clone was seen a handful of times. The V and J genes are TRBV5-6 and TRBJ2-2; 9 nucleotides line up with TRBD2. The CDR3 has 16 amino acids. CDR1 is SGHDT, CDR2 YYEEEE, per germline. Trimming at V came to 2 bases and at J to 5 bases, leaving 7 bases not matched to a gene. The CDR3 nucleotides read TGTGCCAGCAGCTTTCCGTTAGCGGGGGCAACCGGGGAGCTGTTTTTT. Amino acid sequence: CASSFPLAGATGELFF.

This clone was counted a single time. The chain uses TRBV28 and TRBJ1-2; no reliable D call. CDR3 size: 13 residues. Germline V gene sequence: CDR1 MDHEN, CDR2 SYDVKM. Trimming removed 9 bases at V and 4 bases at J, with 15 bases between. Here the CDR3 reads CASQRQETYGYTF. CDR3 DNA sequence: TGTGCCAGTCAACGCCAGGAAACCTATGGCTACACCTTC.

The J gene is TRBJ2-3, the V gene TRBV10-1, with D unclear. V lost 5 bases, J lost 0 bases, and 12 bases lay in between. From germline, CDR1 is WNHNN and CDR2 SYGVQD (reference sequence). The CDR3 runs to 15 residues. The CDR3: CASSRVGTSTDTQYF. CDR3 nucleotide sequence: TGCGCCAGCAGTAGGGTCGGAACTAGCACAGATACGCAGTATTTT.

V gene TRBV9 combines with J gene TRBJ1-2; D ambiguous. V was pared by 3 bases and J by 3 bases, with 15 bases between. Per germline, CDR1 SGDLS and CDR2 YYNGEE. The CDR3 covers 15 residues. CDR3 sequence (DNA): TGTGCCAGCAGCGCATCAGAGTCGGGGTACTATGGCTACACCTTC. Protein sequence: CASSASESGYYGYTF.

The V and J genes are TRBV28 and TRBJ2-7; D is possibly TRBD2 (6 bases). V lost 2 bases, J lost 7 bases, and 12 bases lay in between. Germline V gene lookup returns CDR1 MDHEN and CDR2 SYDVKM. The CDR3 sequence is 13 residues long. The CDR3 region is CASSLGRAGEQYF. The CDR3 DNA sequence: TGTGCCAGCAGTTTAGGCAGGGCGGGAGAGCAGTACTTC.

The rearrangement links TRBV2 to TRBJ1-2, with D unclear. Germline CDR1 is SNHLY and CDR2 is FYNNEI. Trimming stripped 1 base from V and 4 bases from J, with 7 bases between. The CDR3 covers 13 residues. The CDR3 reads CASSEDESYGYTF. The CDR3 DNA is TGTGCCAGCAGTGAAGATGAGTCCTATGGCTACACCTTC. Looking up the rest from reference TRBV2 and TRBJ1-2 gives the full variable domain: EPEVTQTPSHQVTQMGQEVILRCVPISNHLYFYWYRQILGQKVEFLVSFYNNEISEKSEIFDDQFSVERPDGSNFTLKIRSTKLEDSAMYFCASSEDESYGYTFGSGTRLTVV.

The gene calls are TRBV25-1 and TRBJ2-2; weak D call: TRBD2 (5 bases). The germline V gene has CDR1 MGHDK and CDR2 SYGVNS. The CDR3 runs to 13 residues. The germline V and J ends were trimmed by 6 bases and 6 bases, with 11 bases remaining between them. CDR3 nucleotides: TGTGCCAGCAGGCCGGGATCAGCCGGGGAGCTGTTTTTT. Translated: CASRPGSAGELFF.

The chain employs TRBV29-1 and TRBJ2-1, with TRBD1 identical over 9 bases. CDR3 size: 15 residues. Trimming removed 8 bases from V and 7 bases from J; junction bases left unmatched: 15. CDR1 and CDR2 from the germline V gene are SQVTM and ANQGSEA. The DNA of the CDR3 is TGCAGCAAACGACAAGGGGACAGGGTGGGTAATGAGCAGTTCTTC. This encodes CSKRQGDRVGNEQFF.

The chain is built from TRBV6-6 and TRBJ1-6; maybe TRBD1 (5 bases). V shed 7 bases and J shed 14 bases, with 24 bases lying between them. Germline loops: CDR1 MNHNY, CDR2 SVGAGI (reference sequence). The CDR3 consists of 15 residues. This CDR3 is CASIFTGTEAITLHF. The CDR3 bases are TGTGCCAGCATCTTTACCGGGACCGAGGCCATCACCCTCCACTTT.

The V call is TRBV5-1, the J call TRBJ2-5; 13 nucleotides agree with TRBD2. The CDR3 is 16 residues long. Germline V lookup: CDR1 SGHRS, CDR2 YFSETQ. V dropped 2 bases and J dropped 3; count of bases not matched to a gene: 4. The CDR3 sequence: CASSFRTSGGEETQYF. CDR3 nucleotides: TGCGCCAGCAGCTTTCGGACTAGCGGGGGAGAAGAGACCCAGTACTTC.

The J gene is TRBJ1-6, the V gene TRBV4-3; 7 bases are shared with TRBD1. The CDR3 length is 15 residues. Germline lookup yields CDR1 LGHNA and CDR2 YSLEER. The trim removed 3 bases at V and 7 bases at J, leaving 6 bases unmatched. CDR3 nucleotide sequence: TGCGCCAGCAGCCACGGGGACAGATCCAATTCACCCCTCCACTTT. This sequence encodes CASSHGDRSNSPLHF.

This chain uses TRBV2 with TRBJ1-5; D is possibly TRBD1 (5 bases). From germline, CDR1 is SNHLY and CDR2 FYNNEI. This CDR3 is 16 amino acids long. V dropped 2 bases and J dropped 2 bases, with 13 bases sitting between them. The CDR3 sequence is CASSETGRSGNQPQHF. CDR3 bases: TGTGCCAGCAGTGAAACAGGACGGTCGGGCAATCAGCCCCAGCATTTT.

This chain joins TRBV9 and TRBJ2-1, with D possibly TRBD2 on 5 matching bases. CDR1 SGDLS and CDR2 YYNGEE come from the germline V gene. The CDR3 totals 14 residues. The germline V and J ends were trimmed by 4 bases and 8 bases, with 16 bases remaining between them. DNA of the CDR3: TGTGCCAGCAGCTCCCCCTTAGAAGCGGATGAGCAGTTCTTC. It encodes CASSSPLEADEQFF.

The gene calls are TRBV9 and TRBJ2-2; TRBD2 aligns across 10 bases. This CDR3 is 15 amino acids long. Germline lookup yields CDR1 SGDLS and CDR2 YYNGEE. Trimming took 4 bases from V and 6 from J; bases not matched to a gene: 6. The CDR3 protein is CASSPASGGPGELFF. For the CDR3, the DNA is TGTGCCAGCAGCCCTGCTAGCGGGGGACCCGGGGAGCTGTTTTTT.

The genes are TRBV27 and TRBJ1-1; D is uncertain. The CDR3 runs to 15 residues. Germline CDR1 MNHEY, CDR2 SMNVEV (reference sequence). V shed 7 bases and J shed 1 base, with 16 bases lying between them. The CDR3 nucleotides read TGTGCCAGCAATTCTGCTTATGGGAAGAACACTGAAGCTTTCTTT. Translated, it gives CASNSAYGKNTEAFF.

This sequence joins TRBV6-5 and TRBJ1-2; D is perhaps TRBD1 (6 bases). The CDR3 runs 14 residues. Germline-derived CDR1 and CDR2 are MNHEY and SVGAGI. Trimming pared 0 bases from V and 4 bases from J, leaving 9 bases between. The CDR3 DNA follows: TGTGCCAGCAGTTACTCGCAGGGGTCCTATGGCTACACCTTC. This sequence encodes CASSYSQGSYGYTF.

V gene TRBV5-1 combines with J gene TRBJ2-3, with 10 bases matching TRBD2. The junction had 2 bases not matched to a gene; V was cut back by 0 bases and J by 1 base. The CDR3 extends over 16 amino acids. Germline assignment: CDR1 SGHRS and CDR2 YFSETQ. The CDR3 is CASSLVLAGGTDTQYF. The CDR3 nucleotides read TGCGCCAGCAGCTTGGTCCTAGCGGGGGGCACAGATACGCAGTATTTT.

CDR3 DNA: TGTGCCAGCAGATGGACAGGGGGCGCAGCGGGCTATGGCTACACCTTC. Amino acid sequence: CASRWTGGAAGYGYTF. This chain links TRBV28 with TRBJ1-2; 11 bases fit TRBD1. V dropped 6 bases and J dropped 4; count of bases not matched to a gene: 10. The CDR3 has 16 amino acids. Per the germline V gene, CDR1 is MDHEN and CDR2 is SYDVKM.

This sequence joins TRBV6-5 and TRBJ2-5, with D tentatively TRBD1 or TRBD2 (5 bases each). The CDR3 is 13 amino acids. Germline values: CDR1 MNHEY, CDR2 SVGAGI. Deletions cut 6 bases from V and 5 bases from J, with 13 bases between. The CDR3 region is CASSRGEWETQYF. In DNA, the CDR3 is TGTGCCAGCAGCCGGGGCGAATGGGAGACCCAGTACTTC.

The V call is TRBV5-4, the J call TRBJ2-1; perhaps TRBD2 as D (8 bases). Trimming pared 4 bases from V and 3 bases from J, leaving 23 bases between. There are 18 residues in the CDR3. Germline values: CDR1 SGHNT, CDR2 YYREEE (reference sequence). The DNA of the CDR3 is TGTGCCAGCAGCCACGCCCGGGGGGGACAGATGAGCTACAATGAGCAGTTCTTC. Translating it yields CASSHARGGQMSYNEQFF.

The rearrangement joins TRBV5-4 to TRBJ2-6, with 8 bases aligning to TRBD1. CDR1 SGHNT and CDR2 YYREEE come from the germline V gene (reference sequence). The V gene end was trimmed by 4 bases and the J gene end by 0 bases; junction bases not matched to a gene: 3. The length of the CDR3 is 16 residues. The CDR3 protein is CASSAGGRSGANVLTF. Written as DNA, the CDR3 is TGTGCCAGCAGCGCAGGGGGCCGCTCTGGGGCCAACGTCCTGACTTTC. Based on the CDR3 plus reference TRBV5-4 and TRBJ2-6, the full variable domain is ETGVTQSPTHLIKTRGQQVTLRCSSQSGHNTVSWYQQALGQGPQFIFQYYREEENGRGNFPPRFSGLQFPNYSSELNVNALELDDSALYLCASSAGGRSGANVLTFGAGSRLTVL.

This chain uses TRBV28 with TRBJ1-5; D not certain. Germline V CDR1 and CDR2: MDHEN, SYDVKM. Trimming pared 6 bases from V and 7 bases from J, leaving 13 bases between. The CDR3 is made up of 13 amino acids. DNA for the CDR3: TGTGCCAGCAGCCTCATAGCCGGCCAGCCCCAGCATTTT. It encodes CASSLIAGQPQHF.